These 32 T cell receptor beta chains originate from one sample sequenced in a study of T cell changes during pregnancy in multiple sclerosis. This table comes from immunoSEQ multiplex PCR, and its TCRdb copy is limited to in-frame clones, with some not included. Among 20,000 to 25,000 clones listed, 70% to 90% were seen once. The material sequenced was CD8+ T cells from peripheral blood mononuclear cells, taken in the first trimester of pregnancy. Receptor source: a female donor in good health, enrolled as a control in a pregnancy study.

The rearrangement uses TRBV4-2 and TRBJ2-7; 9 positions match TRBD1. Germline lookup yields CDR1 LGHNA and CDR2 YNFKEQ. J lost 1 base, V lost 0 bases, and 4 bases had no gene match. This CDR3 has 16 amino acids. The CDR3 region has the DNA TGTGCCAGCAGCCAAGAACTCGGGACAGGGTCCTACGAGCAGTACTTC. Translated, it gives CASSQELGTGSYEQYF.

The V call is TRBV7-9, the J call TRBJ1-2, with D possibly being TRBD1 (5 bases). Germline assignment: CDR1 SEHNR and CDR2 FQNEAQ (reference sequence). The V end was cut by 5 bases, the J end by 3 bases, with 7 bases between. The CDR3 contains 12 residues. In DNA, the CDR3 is TGTGCCAGCAGCGGGGGGTACTATGGCTACACCTTC. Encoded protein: CASSGGYYGYTF.

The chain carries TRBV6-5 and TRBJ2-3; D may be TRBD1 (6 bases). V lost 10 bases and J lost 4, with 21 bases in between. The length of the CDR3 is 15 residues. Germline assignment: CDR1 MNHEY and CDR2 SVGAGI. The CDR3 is CATKGTGWGSDTQYF. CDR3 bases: TGTGCCACCAAGGGTACAGGGTGGGGTTCAGATACGCAGTATTTT.

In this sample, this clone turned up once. The CDR3 region is CASTTGALNTEAFF. The CDR3 DNA follows: TGTGCCAGCACGACAGGGGCTTTGAACACTGAAGCTTTCTTT. V and J are TRBV25-1 and TRBJ1-1; 8 positions agree with TRBD1. With V trimmed by 7 bases and J by 0 bases, 4 bases remained unmatched. There are 14 residues in the CDR3. In germline, CDR1 is MGHDK, CDR2 SYGVNS.

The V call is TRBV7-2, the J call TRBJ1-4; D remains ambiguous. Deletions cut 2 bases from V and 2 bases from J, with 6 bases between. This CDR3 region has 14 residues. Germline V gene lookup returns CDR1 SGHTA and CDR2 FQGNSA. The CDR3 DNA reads TGTGCCAGCAGCTTATCCGGGACTAATGAAAAACTGTTTTTT. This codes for CASSLSGTNEKLFF.

Here the CDR3 reads CASTQGRGQVDEAFF. The DNA for the CDR3 is TGTGCCAGCACCCAGGGCCGGGGACAAGTGGATGAAGCTTTCTTT. The rearrangement links TRBV28 to TRBJ1-1; maybe TRBD1 (6 bases). Trimming took off 7 bases at V and 7 bases at J, with 22 bases between the two ends. Germline CDR1 reads MDHEN; CDR2 reads SYDVKM. This CDR3 is built from 15 residues.

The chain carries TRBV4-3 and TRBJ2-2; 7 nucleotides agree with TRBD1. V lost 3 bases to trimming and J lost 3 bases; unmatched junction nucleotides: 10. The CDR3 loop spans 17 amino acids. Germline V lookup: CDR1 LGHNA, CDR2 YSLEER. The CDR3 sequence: CASSHPKGAEYTGELFF. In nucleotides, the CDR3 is TGCGCCAGCAGCCATCCAAAGGGGGCTGAATACACCGGGGAGCTGTTTTTT.

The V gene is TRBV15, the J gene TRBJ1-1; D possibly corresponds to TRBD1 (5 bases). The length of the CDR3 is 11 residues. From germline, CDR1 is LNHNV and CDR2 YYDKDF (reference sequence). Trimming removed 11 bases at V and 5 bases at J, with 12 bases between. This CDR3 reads CAAGRGTEAFF. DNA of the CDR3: TGTGCCGCGGGGCGAGGGACTGAAGCTTTCTTT. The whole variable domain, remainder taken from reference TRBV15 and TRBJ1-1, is DAMVIQNPRYQVTQFGKPVTLSCSQTLNHNVMYWYQQKSSQAPKLLFHYYDKDFNNEADTPDNFQSRRPNTSFCFLDIRSPGLGDTAMYLCAAGRGTEAFFGQGTRLTVV.

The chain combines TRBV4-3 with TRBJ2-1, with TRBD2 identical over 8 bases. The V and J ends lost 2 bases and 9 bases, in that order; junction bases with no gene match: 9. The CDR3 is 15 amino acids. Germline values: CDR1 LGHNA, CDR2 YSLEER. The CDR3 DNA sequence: TGCGCCAGCAGCCAACGGGGGGGGGTATGGGGTGAGCAGTTCTTC. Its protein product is CASSQRGGVWGEQFF.

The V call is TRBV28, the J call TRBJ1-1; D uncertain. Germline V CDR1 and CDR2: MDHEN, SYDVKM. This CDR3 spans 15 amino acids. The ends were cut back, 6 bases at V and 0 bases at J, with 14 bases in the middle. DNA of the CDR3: TGTGCCAGCAGCCACCAGACACCCATGAACACTGAAGCTTTCTTT. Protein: CASSHQTPMNTEAFF.

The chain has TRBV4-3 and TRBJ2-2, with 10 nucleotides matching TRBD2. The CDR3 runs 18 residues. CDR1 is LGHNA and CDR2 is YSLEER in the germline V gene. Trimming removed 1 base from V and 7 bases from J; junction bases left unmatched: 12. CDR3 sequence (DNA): TGCGCCAGCAGCCAAGGAGGGGCTAGCGGGGGATTCCTCGGGGAGCTGTTTTTT. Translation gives CASSQGGASGGFLGELFF.

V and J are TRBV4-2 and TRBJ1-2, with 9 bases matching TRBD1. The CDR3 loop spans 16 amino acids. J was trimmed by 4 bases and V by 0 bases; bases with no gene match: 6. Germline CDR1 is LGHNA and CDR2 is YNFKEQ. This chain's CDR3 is CASSQEGQGKPYGYTF. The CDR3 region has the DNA TGTGCCAGCAGCCAAGAGGGACAGGGAAAACCCTATGGCTACACCTTC.

CDR3: CASSLRTGGTHEQYF. The CDR3 DNA reads as TGTGCCAGCAGCTTAAGGACAGGGGGTACCCACGAGCAGTACTTC. The genes are TRBV5-4 and TRBJ2-7, with 10 bases lining up with TRBD1. J was trimmed by 5 bases and V by 2 bases; bases with no gene match: 7. Germline values: CDR1 SGHNT, CDR2 YYREEE (reference sequence). The CDR3 runs to 15 residues.

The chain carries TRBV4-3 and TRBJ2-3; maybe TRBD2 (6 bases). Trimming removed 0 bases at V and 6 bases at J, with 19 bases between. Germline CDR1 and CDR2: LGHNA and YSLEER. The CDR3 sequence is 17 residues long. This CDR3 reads CASSQDWTTRFLDTQYF. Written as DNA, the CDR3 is TGCGCCAGCAGCCAAGATTGGACTACCCGATTCCTCGATACGCAGTATTTT.

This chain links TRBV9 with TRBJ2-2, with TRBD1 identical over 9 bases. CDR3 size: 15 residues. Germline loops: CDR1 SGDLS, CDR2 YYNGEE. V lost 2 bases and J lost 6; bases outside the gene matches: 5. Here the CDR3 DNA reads TGTGCCAGCAGCGTTGGACAGGGGATTCCCGGGGAGCTGTTTTTT. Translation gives CASSVGQGIPGELFF.

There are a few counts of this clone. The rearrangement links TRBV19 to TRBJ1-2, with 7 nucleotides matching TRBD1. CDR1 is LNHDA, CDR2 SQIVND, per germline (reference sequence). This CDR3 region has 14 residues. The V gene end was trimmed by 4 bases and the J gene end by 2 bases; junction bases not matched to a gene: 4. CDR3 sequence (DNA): TGTGCCAGTAGTAGAGGGGGACAGAACTATGGCTACACCTTC. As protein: CASSRGGQNYGYTF.

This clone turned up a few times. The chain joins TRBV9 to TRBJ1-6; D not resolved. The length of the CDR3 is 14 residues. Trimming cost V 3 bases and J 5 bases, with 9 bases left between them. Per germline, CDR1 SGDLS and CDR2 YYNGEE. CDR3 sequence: CASSAGLDNSPLHF. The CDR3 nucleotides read TGTGCCAGCAGCGCTGGACTGGATAATTCACCCCTCCACTTT.

The chain's CDR3 is CASSQDSREQYF. CDR3 sequence (DNA): TGCGCCAGCAGCCAAGATTCACGGGAGCAGTACTTC. The rearrangement joins TRBV4-3 to TRBJ2-7; D is undetermined. The length of the CDR3 is 12 residues. Trimming removed 0 bases from V and 7 bases from J, with 7 bases in between. CDR1 is LGHNA, CDR2 YSLEER, per germline.

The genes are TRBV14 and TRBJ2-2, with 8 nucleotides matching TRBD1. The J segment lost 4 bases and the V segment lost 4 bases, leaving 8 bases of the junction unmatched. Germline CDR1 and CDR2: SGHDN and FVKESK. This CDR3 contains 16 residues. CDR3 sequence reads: CASSLQDRVVTGELFF. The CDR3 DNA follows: TGTGCCAGCAGCCTCCAGGACAGGGTAGTCACCGGGGAGCTGTTTTTT.

CDR3 sequence reads: CASSSWTSGGAETQYF. The CDR3 region has the DNA TGTGCCAGCAGTTCTTGGACTAGCGGGGGGGCGGAGACCCAGTACTTC. The gene calls are TRBV28 and TRBJ2-5; 15 nucleotides match TRBD2. The CDR3 contains 16 residues. CDR1 MDHEN and CDR2 SYDVKM come from the germline V gene. The ends lost 4 bases at V and 5 bases at J; junction bases unmatched: 5. The variable domain in full, with the rest retrieved from reference TRBV28 and TRBJ2-5, is DVKVTQSSRYLVKRTGEKVFLECVQDMDHENMFWYRQDPGLGLRLIYFSYDVKMKEKGDIPEGYSVSREKKERFSLILESASTNQTSMYLCASSSWTSGGAETQYFGPGTRLLVL.

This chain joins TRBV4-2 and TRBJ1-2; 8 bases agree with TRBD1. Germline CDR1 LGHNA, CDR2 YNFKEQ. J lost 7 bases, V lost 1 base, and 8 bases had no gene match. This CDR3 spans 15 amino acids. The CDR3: CASSQAGQGSSGYTF. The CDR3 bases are TGTGCCAGCAGCCAAGCCGGACAGGGTTCTTCTGGCTACACCTTC.

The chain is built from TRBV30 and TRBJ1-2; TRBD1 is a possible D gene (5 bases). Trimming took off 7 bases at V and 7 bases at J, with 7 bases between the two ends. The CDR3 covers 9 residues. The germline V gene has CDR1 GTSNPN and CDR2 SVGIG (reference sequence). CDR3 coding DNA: TGTGCCTCGGGGGGTGGCTACACCTTC. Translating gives CASGGGYTF.

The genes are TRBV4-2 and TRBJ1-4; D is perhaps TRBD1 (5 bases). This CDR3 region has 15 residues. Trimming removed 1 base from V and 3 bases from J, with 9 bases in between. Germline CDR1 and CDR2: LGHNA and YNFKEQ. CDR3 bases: TGTGCCAGCAGCCAAGGCGGGGGACCTAATGAAAAACTGTTTTTT. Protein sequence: CASSQGGGPNEKLFF.

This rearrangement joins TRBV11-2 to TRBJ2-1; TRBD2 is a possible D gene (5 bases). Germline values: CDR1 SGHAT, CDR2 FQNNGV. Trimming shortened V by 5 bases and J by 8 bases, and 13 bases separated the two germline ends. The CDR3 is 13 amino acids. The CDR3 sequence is CASSGGGRYEQFF. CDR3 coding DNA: TGTGCCAGCAGCGGAGGAGGCCGCTATGAGCAGTTCTTC.

CDR3 DNA sequence: TGTGCCAGCAGCTTACGGACTAGGGACGAGCAGTACTTC. Translated, it gives CASSLRTRDEQYF. V gene TRBV7-9 combines with J gene TRBJ2-7; 7 positions agree with TRBD2. The CDR3 spans 13 residues. J lost 5 bases, V lost 2 bases, and 3 bases had no gene match. The germline gives CDR1 SEHNR, CDR2 FQNEAQ (reference sequence).

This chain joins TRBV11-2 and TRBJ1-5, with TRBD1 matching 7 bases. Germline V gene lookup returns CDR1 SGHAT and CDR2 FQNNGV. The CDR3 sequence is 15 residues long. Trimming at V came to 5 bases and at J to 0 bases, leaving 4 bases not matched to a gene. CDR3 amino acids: CASSTTGDSNQPQHF. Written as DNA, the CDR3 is TGTGCCAGCAGCACTACAGGGGATAGCAATCAGCCCCAGCATTTT. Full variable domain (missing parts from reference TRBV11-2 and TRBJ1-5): EAGVAQSPRYKIIEKRQSVAFWCNPISGHATLYWYQQILGQGPKLLIQFQNNGVVDDSQLPKDRFSAERLKGVDSTLKIQPAKLEDSAVYLCASSTTGDSNQPQHFGDGTRLSIL.

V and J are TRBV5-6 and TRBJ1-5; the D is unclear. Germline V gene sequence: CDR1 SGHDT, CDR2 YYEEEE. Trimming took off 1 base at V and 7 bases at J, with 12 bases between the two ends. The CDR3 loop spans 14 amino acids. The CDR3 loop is CASSLLGGNQPQHF. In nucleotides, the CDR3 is TGTGCCAGCAGCTTGTTGGGAGGAAACCAGCCCCAGCATTTT.

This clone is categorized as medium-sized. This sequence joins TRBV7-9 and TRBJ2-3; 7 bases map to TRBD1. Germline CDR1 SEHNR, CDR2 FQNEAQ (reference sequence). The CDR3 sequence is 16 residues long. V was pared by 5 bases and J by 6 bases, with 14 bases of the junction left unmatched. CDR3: CASSPNRDSPIDTQYF. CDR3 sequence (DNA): TGTGCCAGCAGCCCCAACAGGGACAGCCCGATTGATACGCAGTATTTT. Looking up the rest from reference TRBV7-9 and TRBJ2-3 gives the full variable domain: DTGVSQNPRHKITKRGQNVTFRCDPISEHNRLYWYRQTLGQGPEFLTYFQNEAQLEKSRLLSDRFSAERPKGSFSTLEIQRTEQGDSAMYLCASSPNRDSPIDTQYFGPGTRLTVL.

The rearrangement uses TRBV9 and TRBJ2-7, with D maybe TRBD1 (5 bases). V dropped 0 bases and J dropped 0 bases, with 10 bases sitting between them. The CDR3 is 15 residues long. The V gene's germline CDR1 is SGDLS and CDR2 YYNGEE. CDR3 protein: CASSVGDRGSYEQYF. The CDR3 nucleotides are TGTGCCAGCAGCGTAGGTGATAGGGGCTCCTACGAGCAGTACTTC.

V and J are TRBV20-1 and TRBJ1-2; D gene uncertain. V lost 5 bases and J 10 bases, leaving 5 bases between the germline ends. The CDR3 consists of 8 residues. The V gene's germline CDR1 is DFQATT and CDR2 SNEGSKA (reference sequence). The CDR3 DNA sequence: TGCAGTGCTCTCCCCTACACCTTC. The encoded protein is CSALPYTF.

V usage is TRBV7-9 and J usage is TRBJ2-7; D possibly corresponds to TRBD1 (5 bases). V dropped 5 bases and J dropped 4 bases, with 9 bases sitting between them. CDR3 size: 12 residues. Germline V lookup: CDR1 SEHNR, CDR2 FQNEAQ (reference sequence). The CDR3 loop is CASSQTGYEQYF. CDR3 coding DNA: TGTGCCAGCAGCCAAACAGGTTACGAGCAGTACTTC.

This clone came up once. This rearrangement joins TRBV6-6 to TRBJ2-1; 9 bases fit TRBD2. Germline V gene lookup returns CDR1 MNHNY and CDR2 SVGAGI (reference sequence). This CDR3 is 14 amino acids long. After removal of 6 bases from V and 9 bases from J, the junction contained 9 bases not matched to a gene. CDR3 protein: CASRTAGGLVEQFF. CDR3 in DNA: TGTGCCAGCAGAACGGCGGGGGGGCTGGTTGAGCAGTTCTTC.